Presented here are 9 T cell receptor beta chains from one specimen sequenced in a study of metastatic and nonmetastatic thyroid tumors. Thyroid surgery took place with no prior treatment in any patient. TCRdb re-clonotyped the PCR reads via MiXCR. The data show roughly 30,000 clones, 9.5% to 14% seen once. The sequenced sample was blood. Every receptor here comes from a female donor with papillary thyroid cancer or a benign thyroid nodule (not recorded which). Some clones in this sample may be carry-over from other donors' samples.

This clone was counted a single time. The chain's CDR3 is CASSSGLAGGYTDTQYF. In DNA form, the CDR3 reads TGTGCCAGCAGTTCTGGGCTAGCGGGAGGGTACACAGATACGCAGTATTTT. The V gene is TRBV2, the J gene TRBJ2-3; 12 positions agree with TRBD2. Looked up from germline, CDR1 is SNHLY and CDR2 is FYNNEI. The CDR3 has 17 residues. Trimming at V came to 5 bases and at J to 2 bases, leaving 8 bases not matched to a gene.

This clone was seen ten or more times. This chain connects TRBV2 to TRBJ2-7; D perhaps matches TRBD2 (6 bases). Germline V gene data show CDR1 as SNHLY and CDR2 as FYNNEI. V dropped 8 bases and J dropped 11 bases, with 16 bases sitting between them. This CDR3 is built from 11 residues. This chain's CDR3 is CASSGRDLEYF. DNA for the CDR3: TGTGCCAGCTCGGGGCGGGACCTGGAGTACTTC.

This clone is labeled medium-sized. The chain employs TRBV6-1 and TRBJ1-6, with a possible D match to TRBD1 (5 bases). Trimming took 6 bases from V and 0 from J, leaving 12 bases between them. This CDR3 contains 16 residues. Germline lookup yields CDR1 MNHNS and CDR2 SASEGT. CDR3 sequence: CASRTTDSSYNSPLHF. DNA for the CDR3: TGTGCCAGCAGGACGACAGATAGCTCCTATAATTCACCCCTCCACTTT.

This clone was seen at least ten times. This sequence joins TRBV24-1 and TRBJ1-1; D perhaps matches TRBD1 (5 bases). The V and J ends lost 9 bases and 1 base respectively, with 14 bases between them. Per the germline V gene, CDR1 is KGHDR and CDR2 is SFDVKD. The CDR3 covers 14 residues. The CDR3, as DNA: TGTGCCACCCGGGGAGGGGCGAGGAACACTGAAGCTTTCTTT. It codes for CATRGGARNTEAFF.

This clone has a count of ten or more. The chain has TRBV3-1 and TRBJ2-7; D not certain. The CDR3 length is 12 residues. The germline gives CDR1 LGHDT, CDR2 YNNKEL (reference sequence). Trimming took off 4 bases at V and 3 bases at J, with 7 bases between the two ends. The DNA of the CDR3 is TGTGCCAGCAGCCCAGTAGGCTACGAGCAGTACTTC. This sequence encodes CASSPVGYEQYF.

This clone was observed at least ten times. The chain recombines TRBV7-2 with TRBJ1-6, with D possibly being TRBD1 (5 bases). The CDR3 loop spans 16 amino acids. With 5 bases removed from V and 9 bases from J, the gap between germline ends came to 20 bases. Germline V gene lookup returns CDR1 SGHTA and CDR2 FQGNSA. CDR3 in amino acids: CASSPLPRQGGSPLHF. For the CDR3, the DNA is TGTGCCAGCAGCCCCCTCCCCAGGCAGGGTGGTTCACCCCTCCACTTT.

This clone was observed at least ten times. V gene TRBV6-1 combines with J gene TRBJ1-2; no definite D call. This CDR3 region has 15 residues. CDR1 is MNHNS, CDR2 SASEGT, per germline. The V gene lost 6 bases and the J gene lost 0 bases, with 14 bases spanning the gap. CDR3 in amino acids: CASSLMGNSNYGYTF. The DNA of the CDR3 is TGTGCCAGCAGCCTGATGGGCAACTCTAACTATGGCTACACCTTC.

The table lists this clone with many counts. The chain carries TRBV7-9 and TRBJ1-2, with 7 nucleotides matching TRBD1. Germline V lookup: CDR1 SEHNR, CDR2 FQNEAQ (reference sequence). V lost 8 bases to trimming and J lost 3 bases; unmatched junction nucleotides: 6. This CDR3 is 13 amino acids long. CDR3: CASLLTGDYGYTF. The CDR3, as DNA: TGTGCCAGCCTATTAACAGGGGACTATGGCTACACCTTC.

This clone was observed many times. The V and J genes are TRBV5-6 and TRBJ2-7; 10 bases align to TRBD1. The length of the CDR3 is 15 residues. Germline-derived CDR1 and CDR2 are SGHDT and YYEEEE. V shed 4 bases, J shed 3 bases, and the junction held 7 bases outside the gene matches. Written as DNA, the CDR3 is TGTGCCAGCAGCACAGGACAGGGGGATAGCTACGAGCAGTACTTC. The encoded protein is CASSTGQGDSYEQYF.